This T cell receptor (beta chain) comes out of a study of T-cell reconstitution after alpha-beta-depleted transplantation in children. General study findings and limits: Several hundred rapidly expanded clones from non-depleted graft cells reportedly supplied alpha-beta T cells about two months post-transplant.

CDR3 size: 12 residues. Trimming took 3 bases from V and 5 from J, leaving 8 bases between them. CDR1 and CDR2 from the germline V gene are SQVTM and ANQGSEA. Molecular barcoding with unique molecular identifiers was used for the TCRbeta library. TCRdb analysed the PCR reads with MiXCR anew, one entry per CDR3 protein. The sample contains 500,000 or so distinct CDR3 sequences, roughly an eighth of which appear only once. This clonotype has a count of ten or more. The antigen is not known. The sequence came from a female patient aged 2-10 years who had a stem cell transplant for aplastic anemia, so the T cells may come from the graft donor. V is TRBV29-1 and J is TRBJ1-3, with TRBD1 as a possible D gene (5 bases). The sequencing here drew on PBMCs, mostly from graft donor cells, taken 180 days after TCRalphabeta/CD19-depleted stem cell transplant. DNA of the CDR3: TGCAGCGTTGATAAGGGGCGAAACACCATATATTTT. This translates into CSVDKGRNTIYF.